One sample yielded the 5 T cell receptor beta chains listed below, sequenced in a study of control samples from healthy donors and cancer patients. The table came from immunoSEQ multiplex PCR; TCRdb's copy has only in-frame clones and leaves some out. This repertoire shows more than 85,000 clones, roughly 85% found once; its top ten account for about 13%. The sequencing sample was made of blood. All receptors come from a woman in her fifties or sixties in good health.

The chain links TRBV28 to TRBJ1-6; 10 nucleotides match TRBD1. The CDR3 consists of 17 residues. J was trimmed by 3 bases and V by 6 bases; bases with no gene match: 8. Germline V gene lookup returns CDR1 MDHEN and CDR2 SYDVKM. The CDR3 loop reads CASRDTGQGFYNSPLHF. The CDR3 DNA follows: TGTGCCAGCAGGGACACGGGACAGGGGTTCTATAATTCACCCCTCCACTTT.

This clone was found a few times. The V call is TRBV28, the J call TRBJ2-5; TRBD2 agrees at 9 bases. Trimming cost V 5 bases and J 4 bases; bases outside gene matches: 11. The CDR3 is 16 amino acids. In germline, CDR1 is MDHEN, CDR2 SYDVKM. The CDR3: CASSARGSGGTETQYF. The DNA of the CDR3 is TGTGCCAGCAGTGCACGGGGTAGCGGGGGAACAGAGACCCAGTACTTC.

The rearrangement links TRBV19 to TRBJ1-1; D call uncertain. Trimming left V 6 bases short and J 5 bases short, with 19 bases between. The CDR3 consists of 15 residues. CDR1 and CDR2 from the germline V gene are LNHDA and SQIVND (reference sequence). CDR3 DNA sequence: TGTGCCAGTAGCTTATTTATCGGAGGCAGGACTGAAGCTTTCTTT. This sequence encodes CASSLFIGGRTEAFF. The full variable domain, its missing parts supplied by reference TRBV19 and TRBJ1-1, is DGGITQSPKYLFRKEGQNVTLSCEQNLNHDAMYWYRQDPGQGLRLIYYSQIVNDFQKGDIAEGYSVSREKKESFPLTVTSAQKNPTAFYLCASSLFIGGRTEAFFGQGTRLTVV.

On this clone itself: Distinct nucleotide sequences in the sample also encode this CDR3. CDR3 DNA sequence: TGTGCCAGCAGTGTCGACAGGGATCAGCCCCAGCATTTT. It encodes CASSVDRDQPQHF. The chain carries TRBV27 and TRBJ1-5, with 7 bases lining up with TRBD1. Germline assignment: CDR1 MNHEY and CDR2 SMNVEV (reference sequence). This CDR3 has 13 residues. Trimming took 5 bases from V and 5 from J; bases not matched to a gene: 3.

The chain recombines TRBV4-1 with TRBJ2-3, with a possible D match to TRBD1 (6 bases). The V end was cut by 0 bases, the J end by 6 bases, with 13 bases between. The CDR3 consists of 15 residues. The germline V gene encodes CDR1 MGHRA and CDR2 YSYEKL. This CDR3 is CASSQESQGLDTQYF. As DNA, the CDR3 is TGCGCCAGCAGCCAAGAATCGCAGGGGTTGGATACGCAGTATTTT.